These T cell receptor beta chains were read from a single sample in a study of T-cell reconstitution after alpha-beta-depleted transplantation in children. Each CDR3 protein is one row after TCRdb ran MiXCR on the PCR reads. The sample contains hundreds of thousands of distinct CDR3 sequences, over 10% of which appear only once. The source material was PBMCs, mostly from graft donor cells, sampled 360 days after TCRalphabeta/CD19-depleted stem cell transplant. All receptors derive from a male patient aged 10 to 17 who had a stem cell transplant for acute myeloid leukemia, so the T cells may come from the graft donor. The CDR3 runs from the conserved cysteine through the conserved F or W. The order of the fields is V gene, D gene, clone size, J gene, CDR3 protein, CDR3 DNA. The D gene is left open where the match is weak. Size tells how often a clone was seen (once, few, many) or the class of an expanded clone, and some rows leave it out.

TRBV7-2	-	-	TRBJ1-5	CASSGRAYSNQPQHF	TGTGCCAGCAGCGGCAGAGCATATAGCAATCAGCCCCAGCATTTT
TRBV6-1	-	-	TRBJ2-5	CASGGRFRQETQYF	TGTGCCAGCGGAGGACGTTTTCGGCAAGAGACCCAGTACTTC
TRBV10-3	-	many	TRBJ2-7	CAISKGVEQYF	TGTGCCATCAGTAAAGGGGTCGAGCAGTACTTC
TRBV28	TRBD2	-	TRBJ2-1	CASSMTSGRAGEQFF	TGTGCCAGCAGTATGACTAGCGGGAGGGCCGGTGAGCAGTTCTTC
TRBV28	TRBD2	-	TRBJ2-3	CASSLSRGGASPSWDTQYF	TGTGCCAGCAGTTTATCCCGGGGGGGTGCTAGCCCCTCCTGGGATACGCAGTATTTT
TRBV6-1	-	-	TRBJ2-7	CASSQKAWNSEQYF	TGTGCCAGCAGCCAAAAGGCGTGGAATTCCGAGCAGTACTTC
TRBV10-3	-	few	TRBJ1-2	CAISEGVADYGYTF	TGTGCCATCAGTGAGGGGGTAGCTGACTATGGCTACACCTTC
TRBV2	-	few	TRBJ2-1	CANLPKGYYNEQFF	TGTGCCAACCTACCAAAGGGATACTACAATGAGCAGTTCTTC
TRBV20-1	-	-	TRBJ1-2	CSAYARGNYGYTF	TGCAGTGCTTATGCCAGGGGAAACTATGGCTACACCTTC
TRBV4-2	-	few	TRBJ2-2	CASSLSWGENTGELFF	TGTGCCAGCAGCCTCTCCTGGGGGGAGAACACCGGGGAGCTGTTTTTT
TRBV18	-	-	TRBJ2-3	CASSPPTGPITDTQYF	TGTGCCAGCTCACCACCGACGGGACCCATCACAGATACGCAGTATTTT
TRBV20-1	TRBD1	-	TRBJ2-5	CSAPQGTETQYF	TGCAGTGCTCCACAGGGGACGGAGACCCAGTACTTC
TRBV29-1	-	few	TRBJ1-1	CSARGGAGEAFF	TGCAGCGCCCGAGGGGGGGCGGGTGAAGCTTTCTTT
TRBV29-1	-	-	TRBJ2-1	CRPARDRYNEQFF	TGCAGACCCGCTCGGGACCGCTACAATGAGCAGTTCTTC
TRBV4-3	-	-	TRBJ2-3	CASSQDSLQLTDTQYF	TGCGCCAGCAGCCAAGATTCCTTACAGCTCACAGATACGCAGTATTTT
TRBV6-4	-	many	TRBJ2-3	CASSDGQGSGDTQYF	TGTGCCAGCAGTGACGGGCAGGGGTCGGGTGATACGCAGTATTTT